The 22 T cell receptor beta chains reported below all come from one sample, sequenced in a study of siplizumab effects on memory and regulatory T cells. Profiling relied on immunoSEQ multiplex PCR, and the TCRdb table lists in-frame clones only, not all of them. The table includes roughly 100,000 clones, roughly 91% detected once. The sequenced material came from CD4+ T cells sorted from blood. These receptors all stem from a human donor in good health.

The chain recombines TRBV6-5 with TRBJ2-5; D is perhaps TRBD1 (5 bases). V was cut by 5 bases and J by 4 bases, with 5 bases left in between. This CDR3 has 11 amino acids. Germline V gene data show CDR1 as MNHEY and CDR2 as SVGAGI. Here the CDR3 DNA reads TGTGCCAGCAGTAGGGGAGAGACCCAGTACTTC. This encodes CASSRGETQYF.

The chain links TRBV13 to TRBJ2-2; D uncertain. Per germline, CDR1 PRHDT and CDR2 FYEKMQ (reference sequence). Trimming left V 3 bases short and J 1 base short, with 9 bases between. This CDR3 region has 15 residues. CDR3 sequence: CASSLLRQNTGELFF. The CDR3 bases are TGTGCCAGCAGCTTGCTCCGACAGAACACCGGGGAGCTGTTTTTT.

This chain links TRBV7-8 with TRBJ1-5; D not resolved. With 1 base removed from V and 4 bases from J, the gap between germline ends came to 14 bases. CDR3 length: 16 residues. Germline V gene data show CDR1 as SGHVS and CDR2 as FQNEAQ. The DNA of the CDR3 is TGTGCCAGCAGCTTAGTGTCGGGTTGGGGTAATCAGCCCCAGCATTTT. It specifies CASSLVSGWGNQPQHF.

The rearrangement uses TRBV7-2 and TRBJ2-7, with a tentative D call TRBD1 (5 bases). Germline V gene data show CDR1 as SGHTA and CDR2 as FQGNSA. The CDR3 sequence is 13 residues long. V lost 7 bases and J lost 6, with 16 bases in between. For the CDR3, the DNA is TGTGCCAGCACCCTCTATAGGGGTAGCGAGCAGTACTTC. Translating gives CASTLYRGSEQYF.

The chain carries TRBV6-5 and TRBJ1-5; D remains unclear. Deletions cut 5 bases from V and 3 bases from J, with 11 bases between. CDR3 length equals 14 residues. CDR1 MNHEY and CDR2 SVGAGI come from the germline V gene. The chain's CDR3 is CASSIGQVNQPQHF. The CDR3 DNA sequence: TGTGCCAGCAGTATCGGTCAGGTCAATCAGCCCCAGCATTTT.

The CDR3: CAISLGQGNEQYF. Here the CDR3 DNA reads TGTGCCATCAGCCTGGGACAGGGAAACGAGCAGTACTTC. This rearrangement joins TRBV10-3 to TRBJ2-7; 9 bases are shared with TRBD1. CDR1 ENHRY and CDR2 SYGVKD come from the germline V gene. V lost 6 bases, J lost 5 bases, and 5 bases stayed unmatched. The length of the CDR3 is 13 residues.

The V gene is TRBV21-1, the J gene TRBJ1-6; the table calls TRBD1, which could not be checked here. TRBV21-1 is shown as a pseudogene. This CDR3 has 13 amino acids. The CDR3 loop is CASSKGRVSPLHF. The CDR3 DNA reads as TGTGCCAGCAGCAAAGGCAGGGTTTCACCCCTCCACTTT.

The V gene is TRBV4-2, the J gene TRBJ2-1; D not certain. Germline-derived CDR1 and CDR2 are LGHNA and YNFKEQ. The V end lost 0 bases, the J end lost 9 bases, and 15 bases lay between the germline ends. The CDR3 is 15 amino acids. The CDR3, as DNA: TGTGCCAGCAGCCAAGAACTACTTTCGGGCGGTGAGCAGTTCTTC. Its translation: CASSQELLSGGEQFF.

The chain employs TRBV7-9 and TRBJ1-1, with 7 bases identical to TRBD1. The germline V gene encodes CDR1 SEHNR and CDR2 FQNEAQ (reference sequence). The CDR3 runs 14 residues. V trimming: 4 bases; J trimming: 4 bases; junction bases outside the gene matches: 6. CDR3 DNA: TGTGCCAGCAGCTCAATGACAGGGATCACTGAAGCTTTCTTT. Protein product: CASSSMTGITEAFF.

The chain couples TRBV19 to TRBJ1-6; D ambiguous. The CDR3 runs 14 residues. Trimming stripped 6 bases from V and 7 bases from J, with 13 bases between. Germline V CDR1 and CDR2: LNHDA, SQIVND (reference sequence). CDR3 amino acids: CASSRTFDNSPLHF. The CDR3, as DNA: TGTGCCAGTAGCCGGACTTTCGACAATTCACCCCTCCACTTT.

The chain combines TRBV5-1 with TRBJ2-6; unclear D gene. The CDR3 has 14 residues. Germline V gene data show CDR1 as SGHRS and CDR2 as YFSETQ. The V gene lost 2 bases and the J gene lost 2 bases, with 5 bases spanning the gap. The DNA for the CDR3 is TGCGCCAGCAGCTTCCGGGCTGGGGCCAACGTCCTGACTTTC. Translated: CASSFRAGANVLTF.

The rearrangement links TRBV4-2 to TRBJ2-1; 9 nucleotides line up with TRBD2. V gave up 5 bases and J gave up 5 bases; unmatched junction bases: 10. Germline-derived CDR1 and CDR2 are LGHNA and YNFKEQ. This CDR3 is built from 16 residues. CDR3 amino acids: CASSSVHSGRNNEQFF. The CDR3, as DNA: TGTGCCAGCAGCTCCGTCCATAGCGGGAGAAACAATGAGCAGTTCTTC.

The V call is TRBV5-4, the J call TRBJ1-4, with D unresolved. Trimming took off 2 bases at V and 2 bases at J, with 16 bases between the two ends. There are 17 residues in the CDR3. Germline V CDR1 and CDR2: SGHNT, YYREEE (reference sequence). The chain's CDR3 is CASSFLRVGSTNEKLFF. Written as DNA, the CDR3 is TGTGCCAGCAGCTTCCTCCGAGTTGGATCGACTAATGAAAAACTGTTTTTT. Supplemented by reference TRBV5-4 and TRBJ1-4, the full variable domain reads ETGVTQSPTHLIKTRGQQVTLRCSSQSGHNTVSWYQQALGQGPQFIFQYYREEENGRGNFPPRFSGLQFPNYSSELNVNALELDDSALYLCASSFLRVGSTNEKLFFGSGTQLSVL.

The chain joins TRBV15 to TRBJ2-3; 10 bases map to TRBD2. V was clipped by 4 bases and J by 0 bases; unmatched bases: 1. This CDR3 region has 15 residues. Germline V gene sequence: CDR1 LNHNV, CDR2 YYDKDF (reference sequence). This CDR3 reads CATSTLAGSTDTQYF. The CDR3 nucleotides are TGTGCCACCAGCACACTAGCGGGGAGCACAGATACGCAGTATTTT. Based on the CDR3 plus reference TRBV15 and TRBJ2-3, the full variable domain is DAMVIQNPRYQVTQFGKPVTLSCSQTLNHNVMYWYQQKSSQAPKLLFHYYDKDFNNEADTPDNFQSRRPNTSFCFLDIRSPGLGDTAMYLCATSTLAGSTDTQYFGPGTRLTVL.

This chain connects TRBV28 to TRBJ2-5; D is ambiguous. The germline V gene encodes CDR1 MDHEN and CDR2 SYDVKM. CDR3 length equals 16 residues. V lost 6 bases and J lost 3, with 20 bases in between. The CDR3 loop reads CASRPRSFRAEETQYF. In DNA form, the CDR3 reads TGTGCCAGCAGGCCTCGTAGCTTTAGGGCAGAAGAGACCCAGTACTTC.

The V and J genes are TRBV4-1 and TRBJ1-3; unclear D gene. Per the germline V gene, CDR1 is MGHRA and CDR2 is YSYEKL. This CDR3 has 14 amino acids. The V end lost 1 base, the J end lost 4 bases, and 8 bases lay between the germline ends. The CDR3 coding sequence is TGCGCCAGCAGCCAAGTCCCCACGGGAAACACCATATATTTT. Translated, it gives CASSQVPTGNTIYF.

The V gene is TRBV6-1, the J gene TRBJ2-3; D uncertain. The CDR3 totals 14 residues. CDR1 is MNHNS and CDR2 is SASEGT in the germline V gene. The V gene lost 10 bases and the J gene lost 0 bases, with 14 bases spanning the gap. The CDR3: CATSTGSSTDTQYF. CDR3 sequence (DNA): TGTGCCACCTCCACCGGCTCTAGCACAGATACGCAGTATTTT.

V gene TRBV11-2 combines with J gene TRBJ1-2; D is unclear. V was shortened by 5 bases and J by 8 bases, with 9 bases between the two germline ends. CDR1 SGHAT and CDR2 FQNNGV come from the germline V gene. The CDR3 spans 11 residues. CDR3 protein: CASSLDAGYTF. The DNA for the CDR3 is TGTGCCAGCAGCCTTGACGCCGGCTACACCTTC.

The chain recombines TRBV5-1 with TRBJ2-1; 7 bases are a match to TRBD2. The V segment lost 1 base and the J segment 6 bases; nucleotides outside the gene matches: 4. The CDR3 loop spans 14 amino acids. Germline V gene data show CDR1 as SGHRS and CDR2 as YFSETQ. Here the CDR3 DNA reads TGCGCCAGCAGCTTGACTGCGGGGGTCAATGAGCAGTTCTTC. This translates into CASSLTAGVNEQFF. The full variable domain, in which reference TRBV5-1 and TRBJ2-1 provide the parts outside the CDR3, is KAGVTQTPRYLIKTRGQQVTLSCSPISGHRSVSWYQQTPGQGLQFLFEYFSETQRNKGNFPGRFSGRQFSNSRSEMNVSTLELGDSALYLCASSLTAGVNEQFFGPGTRLTVL.

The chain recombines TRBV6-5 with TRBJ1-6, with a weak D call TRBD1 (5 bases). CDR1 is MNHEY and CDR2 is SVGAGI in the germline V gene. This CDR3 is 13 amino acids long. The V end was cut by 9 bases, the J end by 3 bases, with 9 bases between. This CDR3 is CASGGDYNSPLHF. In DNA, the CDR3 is TGTGCCAGTGGGGGGGACTATAATTCACCCCTCCACTTT.

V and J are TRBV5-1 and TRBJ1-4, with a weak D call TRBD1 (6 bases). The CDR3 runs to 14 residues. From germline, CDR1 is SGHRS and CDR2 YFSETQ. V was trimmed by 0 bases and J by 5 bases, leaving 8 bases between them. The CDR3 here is CASSLGTVNEKLFF. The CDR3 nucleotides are TGCGCCAGCAGCTTGGGGACAGTGAATGAAAAACTGTTTTTT.

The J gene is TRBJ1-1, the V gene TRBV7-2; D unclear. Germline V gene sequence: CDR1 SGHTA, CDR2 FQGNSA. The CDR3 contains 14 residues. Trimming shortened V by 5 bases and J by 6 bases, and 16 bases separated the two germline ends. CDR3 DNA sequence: TGTGCCAGCAGCGGACGATTAACCCCCCCTGAAGCTTTCTTT. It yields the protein CASSGRLTPPEAFF.